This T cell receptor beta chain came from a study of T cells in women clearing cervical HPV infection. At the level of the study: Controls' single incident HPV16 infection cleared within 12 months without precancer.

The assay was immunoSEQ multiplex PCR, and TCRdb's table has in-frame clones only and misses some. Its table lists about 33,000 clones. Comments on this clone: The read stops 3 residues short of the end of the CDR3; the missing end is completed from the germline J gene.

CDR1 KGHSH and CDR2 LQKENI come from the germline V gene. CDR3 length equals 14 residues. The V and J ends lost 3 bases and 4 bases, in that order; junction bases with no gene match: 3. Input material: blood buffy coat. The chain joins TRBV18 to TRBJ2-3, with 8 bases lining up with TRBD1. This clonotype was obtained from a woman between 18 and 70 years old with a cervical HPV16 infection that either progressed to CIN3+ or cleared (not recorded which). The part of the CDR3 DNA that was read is TGTGCCAGCTCACCGACAGGGGTGGCAGATACG. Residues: CASSPTGVADT. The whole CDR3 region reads CASSPTGVADTQYF.